Each of the 5 T cell receptor beta chains below was sequenced from the same sample in a study of cytomegalovirus exposure and HLA in healthy donors. Both 60 Vbeta primers and 13 Jbeta primers went into the PCR. Profiled with immunoSEQ multiplex PCR; TCRdb holds only in-frame clones, not every one. This sample has 95,000 to 150,000 clones, with 15% to 20% found just once. What was sequenced was PBMCs. These receptor sequences come from a female donor in good health and CMV-seropositive.

This clone has more than one count but fewer than ten. The V call is TRBV5-1, the J call TRBJ1-2; 9 bases align to TRBD1. CDR1 SGHRS and CDR2 YFSETQ come from the germline V gene. The CDR3 extends over 16 amino acids. The V segment lost 1 base and the J segment 3 bases; nucleotides outside the gene matches: 7. CDR3 protein: CASSLIEQGADYGYTF. The CDR3 DNA sequence: TGCGCCAGCAGCTTGATAGAACAGGGGGCGGACTATGGCTACACCTTC.

This clone has only a few counts. Compared with germline, one end of the junction differs, possibly owing to a read error. The chain has TRBV6-1 and TRBJ1-5, with a tentative D call TRBD1 (6 bases). The germline V gene has CDR1 MNHNS and CDR2 SASEGT. The CDR3 length is 11 residues. Here the CDR3 DNA reads TGTGCCAGCAGTGAAATGGGGACACCCACTTTT. Translated, it gives CASSEMGTPTF.

About this clone: This likely comes from a read error, as the CDR3 has no conserved phenylalanine or tryptophan at its end. No DNA is shown, since the ends of the CDR3 on it are uncertain; the CDR3 is the one TCRdb lists. This sequence joins TRBV28 and TRBJ2-7; the table calls TRBD1, which could not be checked here. Germline lookup yields CDR1 MDHEN and CDR2 SYDVKM. The CDR3 spans 12 amino acids, including both terminal residues. Here the CDR3 reads CASSRDRTNHHL.

This clone has only a few counts. The chain recombines TRBV5-6 with TRBJ1-3, with 8 bases identical to TRBD1. V was clipped by 2 bases and J by 3 bases; unmatched bases: 7. The CDR3 has 16 residues. CDR1 and CDR2 from the germline V gene are SGHDT and YYEEEE. This CDR3 is CASSLGQGIFGNTIYF. In DNA, the CDR3 is TGTGCCAGCAGCTTAGGACAGGGTATATTTGGAAACACCATATATTTT.

V and J are TRBV9 and TRBJ2-2; 11 bases line up with TRBD2. CDR1 SGDLS and CDR2 YYNGEE come from the germline V gene. V was clipped by 4 bases and J by 5 bases; unmatched bases: 4. This CDR3 spans 15 amino acids. Written as DNA, the CDR3 is TGTGCCAGCAGCCCACGACTAGCGGGAACCGGGGAGCTGTTTTTT. Translated: CASSPRLAGTGELFF.